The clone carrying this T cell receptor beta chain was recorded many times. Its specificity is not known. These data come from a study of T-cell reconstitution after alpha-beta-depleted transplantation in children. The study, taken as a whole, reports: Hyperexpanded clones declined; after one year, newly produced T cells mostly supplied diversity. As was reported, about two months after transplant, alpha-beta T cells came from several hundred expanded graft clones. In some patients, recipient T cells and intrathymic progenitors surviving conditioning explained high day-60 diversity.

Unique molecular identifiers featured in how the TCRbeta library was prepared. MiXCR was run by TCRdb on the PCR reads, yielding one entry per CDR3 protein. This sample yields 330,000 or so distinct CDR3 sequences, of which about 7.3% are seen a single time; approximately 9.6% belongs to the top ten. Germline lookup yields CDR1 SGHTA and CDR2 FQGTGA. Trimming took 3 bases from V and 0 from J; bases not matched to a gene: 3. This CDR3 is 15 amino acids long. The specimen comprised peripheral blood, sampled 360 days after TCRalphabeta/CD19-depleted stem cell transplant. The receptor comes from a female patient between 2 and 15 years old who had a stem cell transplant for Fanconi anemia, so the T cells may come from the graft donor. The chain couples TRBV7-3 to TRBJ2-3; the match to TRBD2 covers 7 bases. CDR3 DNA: TGTGCCAGCAGCTTTGGGGGGGGAAGCACAGATACGCAGTATTTT. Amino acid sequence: CASSFGGGSTDTQYF.